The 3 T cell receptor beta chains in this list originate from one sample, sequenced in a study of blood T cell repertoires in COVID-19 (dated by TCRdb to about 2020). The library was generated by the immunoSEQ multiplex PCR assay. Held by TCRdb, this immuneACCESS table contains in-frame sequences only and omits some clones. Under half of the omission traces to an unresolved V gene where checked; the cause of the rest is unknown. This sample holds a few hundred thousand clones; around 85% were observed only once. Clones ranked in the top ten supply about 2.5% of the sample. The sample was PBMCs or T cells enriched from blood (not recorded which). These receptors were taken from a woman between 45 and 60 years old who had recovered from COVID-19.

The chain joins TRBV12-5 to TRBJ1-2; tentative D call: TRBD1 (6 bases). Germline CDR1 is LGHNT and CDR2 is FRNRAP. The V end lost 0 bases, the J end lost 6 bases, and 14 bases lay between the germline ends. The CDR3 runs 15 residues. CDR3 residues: CASGLVAPGAHGYTF. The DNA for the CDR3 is TGTGCTAGTGGTTTGGTAGCCCCAGGGGCCCATGGCTACACCTTC.

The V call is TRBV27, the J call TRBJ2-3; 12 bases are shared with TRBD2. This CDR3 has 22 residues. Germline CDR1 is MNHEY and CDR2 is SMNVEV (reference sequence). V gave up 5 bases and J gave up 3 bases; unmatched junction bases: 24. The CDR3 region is CASSPGFPKLAGGLWGTDTQYF. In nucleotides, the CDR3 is TGTGCCAGCAGTCCCGGATTCCCTAAGCTAGCGGGAGGGTTGTGGGGAACAGATACGCAGTATTTT.

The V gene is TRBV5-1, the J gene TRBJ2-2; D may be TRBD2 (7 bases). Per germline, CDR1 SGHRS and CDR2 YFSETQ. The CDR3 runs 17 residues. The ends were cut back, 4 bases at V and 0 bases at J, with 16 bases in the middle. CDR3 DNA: TGCGCCAGCAGCCTCATGGGGGGGACAACGAACACCGGGGAGCTGTTTTTT. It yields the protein CASSLMGGTTNTGELFF.